This T cell receptor beta chain emerged from a study of control samples from healthy donors and cancer patients. The table came from immunoSEQ multiplex PCR; TCRdb's copy has only in-frame clones and leaves some out. The sample lists some 110,000 clones; around 91% were seen once. The CDR3 consists of 12 residues. Germline assignment: CDR1 SGHAT and CDR2 FQNNGV. The ends were cut back, 5 bases at V and 3 bases at J, with 8 bases in the middle. The receptor was isolated from a woman aged 45 to 65 with colorectal cancer. The V call is TRBV11-2, the J call TRBJ2-7; D unresolved. Sequencing used PBMCs. CDR3 residues: CASSVNHYEQYF. Written as DNA, the CDR3 is TGTGCCAGCAGCGTTAATCACTACGAGCAGTACTTC.